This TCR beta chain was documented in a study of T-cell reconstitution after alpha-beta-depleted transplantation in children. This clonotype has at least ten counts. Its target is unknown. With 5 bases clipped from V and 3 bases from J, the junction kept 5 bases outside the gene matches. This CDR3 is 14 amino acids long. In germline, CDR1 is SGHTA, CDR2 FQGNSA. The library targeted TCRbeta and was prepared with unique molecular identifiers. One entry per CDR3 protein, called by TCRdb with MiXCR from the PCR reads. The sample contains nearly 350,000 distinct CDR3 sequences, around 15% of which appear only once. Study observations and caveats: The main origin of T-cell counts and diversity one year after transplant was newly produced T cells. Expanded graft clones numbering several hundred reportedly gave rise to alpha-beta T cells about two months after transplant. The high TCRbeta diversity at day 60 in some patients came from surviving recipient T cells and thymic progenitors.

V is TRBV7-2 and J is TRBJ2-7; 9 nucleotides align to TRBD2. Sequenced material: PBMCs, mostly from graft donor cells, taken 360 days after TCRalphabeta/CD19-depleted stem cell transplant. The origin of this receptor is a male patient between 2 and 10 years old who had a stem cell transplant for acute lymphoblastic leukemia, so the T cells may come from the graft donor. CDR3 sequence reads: CASSLSGRSYEQYF. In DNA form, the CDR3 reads TGTGCCAGCAGCCTTAGCGGGAGAAGCTACGAGCAGTACTTC. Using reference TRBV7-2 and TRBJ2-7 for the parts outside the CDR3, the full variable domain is GAGVSQSPSNKVTEKGKDVELRCDPISGHTALYWYRQSLGQGLEFLIYFQGNSAPDKSGLPSDRFSAERTGGSVSTLTIQRTQQEDSAVYLCASSLSGRSYEQYFGPGTRLTVT.